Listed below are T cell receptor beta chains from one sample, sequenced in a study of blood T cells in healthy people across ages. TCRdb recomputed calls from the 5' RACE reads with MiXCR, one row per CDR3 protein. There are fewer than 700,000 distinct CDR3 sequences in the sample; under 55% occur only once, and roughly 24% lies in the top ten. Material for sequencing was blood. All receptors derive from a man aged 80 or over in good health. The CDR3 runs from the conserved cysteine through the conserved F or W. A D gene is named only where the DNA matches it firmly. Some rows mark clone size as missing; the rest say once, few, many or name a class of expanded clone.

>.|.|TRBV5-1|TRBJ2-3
TGCGCCAGCAGCTATGGACAGAGCACAGATACGCAGTATTTT
CASSYGQSTDTQYF
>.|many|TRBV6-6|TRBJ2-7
TGTGCCAGCAGTTACCTACAGGGCGCCGACTTCTACGAGCAGTACTTC
CASSYLQGADFYEQYF
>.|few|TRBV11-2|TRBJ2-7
TGTGCCAGCAGTTTGGAGTCGGGGGGACAATCCGAGCAGTACTTC
CASSLESGGQSEQYF
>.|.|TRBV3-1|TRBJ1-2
TGTGCCAGCAGCCAAAACCGGGTCGCTAACTATGGCTACACCTTC
CASSQNRVANYGYTF
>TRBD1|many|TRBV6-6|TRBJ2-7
TGTGCCAGCGGATGGGGACAGGCCGCCAACGAGCAGTACTTC
CASGWGQAANEQYF
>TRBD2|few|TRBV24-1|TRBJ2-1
TGTGCCACCAGTGCTCTAGCGGACAATGAGCAGTTCTTC
CATSALADNEQFF
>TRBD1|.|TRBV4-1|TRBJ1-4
TGCGCCAGCAGCCAGCAGGACAGGGAAGGTGAAAAACTGTTTTTT
CASSQQDREGEKLFF
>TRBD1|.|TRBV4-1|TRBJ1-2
TGCGCCAGCAGCCAGGAGGACAGGGTTGGTGGCTACACCTTC
CASSQEDRVGGYTF
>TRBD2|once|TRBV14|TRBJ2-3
TGTGCCAGCAGCCAAGGGCGGGAGCGAAGCACAGATACGCAGTATTTT
CASSQGRERSTDTQYF
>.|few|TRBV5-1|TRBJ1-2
TGCGCCAGCAGCTTGGTTGAACAGAACTATGGCTACACCTTC
CASSLVEQNYGYTF
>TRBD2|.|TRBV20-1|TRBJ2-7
TGCAGTGCTAGGAGTTCTAGCGGATTCTACGAGCAGTACTTC
CSARSSSGFYEQYF
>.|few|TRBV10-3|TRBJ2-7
TGTGCCATCAGTTCGGACAGTCCAACCTACGAGCAGTACTTC
CAISSDSPTYEQYF
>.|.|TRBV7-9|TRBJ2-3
TGTGCCAGCACCCCGGGACGGCTTTCTGAGACGCAGTATTTT
CASTPGRLSETQYF
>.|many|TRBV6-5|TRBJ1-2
TGTGCCAGCAGACAGGGTAATAACTATGGCTACACCTTC
CASRQGNNYGYTF
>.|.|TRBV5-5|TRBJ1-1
TGTGCCAGCAGCCCGGGAGCGGGATGGAACACTGAAGCTTTCTTT
CASSPGAGWNTEAFF
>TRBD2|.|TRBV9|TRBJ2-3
TGTGCCAGCAGCCCACTAGCGGGGGTGGGAGATACGCAGTATTTT
CASSPLAGVGDTQYF
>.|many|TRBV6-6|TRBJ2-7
TGTGCCAGCGCCCGGGGGCAGGGTTCCTACGAGCAGTACTTC
CASARGQGSYEQYF
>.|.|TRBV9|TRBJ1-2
TGTGCCAGCAGCGTAGGGGCCGGCTCTAACTATGGCTACACCTTC
CASSVGAGSNYGYTF
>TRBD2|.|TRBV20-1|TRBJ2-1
TGCAGTGCTAGACATAAACTAGCGGGGGACTACAATGAGCAGTTCTTC
CSARHKLAGDYNEQFF
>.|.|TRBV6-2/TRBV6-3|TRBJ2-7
TGTGCCAGCAGTGACTCGGGGTATAACGAGCAGTACTTC
CASSDSGYNEQYF
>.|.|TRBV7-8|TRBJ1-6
TGTGCCAGCAGCTTCATACAGGGTCTTGATAATTCACCCCTCCACTTT
CASSFIQGLDNSPLHF
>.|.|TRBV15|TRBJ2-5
TGTGCCACCACGACAGGCGCGGTGAGGACCCAGTACTTC
CATTTGAVRTQYF
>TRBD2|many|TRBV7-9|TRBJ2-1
TGTGCCAGCAGCCTGCGGGGGAGCTCCTACAATGAGCAGTTCTTC
CASSLRGSSYNEQFF
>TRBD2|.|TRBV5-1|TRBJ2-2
TGCGCCAGCAGCTTACCTAGCGGGAGTGTCACCGGGGAGCTGTTTTTT
CASSLPSGSVTGELFF
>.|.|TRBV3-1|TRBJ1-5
TGTGCCAGCAGTCCCGGGACATCGGATCAGCCCCAGCATTTT
CASSPGTSDQPQHF
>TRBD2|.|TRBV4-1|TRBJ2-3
TGCGCCAGCAGCCAAGGTCTCGGGACTAGCGGGGGGGCAGGGGGAGATACGCAGTATTTT
CASSQGLGTSGGAGGDTQYF
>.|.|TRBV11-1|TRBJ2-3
TGTGCCAGCAGCCCCCGGATCCCCCGGGCCACAGATACGCAGTATTTT
CASSPRIPRATDTQYF
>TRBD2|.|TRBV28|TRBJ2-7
TGTGCCAGCAGTTTATTCCCAGGGAGGGCTGACTACGAGCAGTACTTC
CASSLFPGRADYEQYF
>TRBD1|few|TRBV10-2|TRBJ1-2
TGCGCCAGCAGCGGACAGGGGGCGAATGGCTACACCTTC
CASSGQGANGYTF
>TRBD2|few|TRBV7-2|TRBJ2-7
TGTGCCAGCAGCACCGGACTAGCGGGAGTATCCTACGAGCAGTACTTC
CASSTGLAGVSYEQYF
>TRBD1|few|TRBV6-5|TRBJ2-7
TGTGCCACCGCAACAACGGGGACAGGGGTCTACGAGCAGTACTTC
CATATTGTGVYEQYF
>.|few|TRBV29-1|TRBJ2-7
TGCAGCGTTGTCAGGGGGGGAGACGAGCAGTACTTC
CSVVRGGDEQYF
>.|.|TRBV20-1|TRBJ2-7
TGCAGTGCTAGAGGTAGTGGGAGTTACGAGCAGTACTTC
CSARGSGSYEQYF
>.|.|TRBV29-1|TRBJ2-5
TGCCGAGGGGGGGCGAGGGAGCAGTACTTC
CRGGAREQYF
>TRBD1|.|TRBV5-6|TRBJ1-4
TGTGCCAGCAGCCTGCGAGGGGGCAATGGTGAAAAACTGTTTTTT
CASSLRGGNGEKLFF
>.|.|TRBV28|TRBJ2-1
TGTGCCAGCAGACCCGATAGGGGGTCGAGCTCCTACAATGAGCAGTTCTTC
CASRPDRGSSSYNEQFF
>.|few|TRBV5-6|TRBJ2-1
TGTGCCAGCAGCTTGGAACGTGAGCAGTTCTTC
CASSLEREQFF
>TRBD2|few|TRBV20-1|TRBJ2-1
TGCAGTGCTAGAAGGCGGGGGAGTTACAATGAGCAGTTCTTC
CSARRRGSYNEQFF
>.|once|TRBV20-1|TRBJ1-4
TGCAGTGCTCGAGATCACAGGAGCCATAATGAAAAACTGTTTTTT
CSARDHRSHNEKLFF
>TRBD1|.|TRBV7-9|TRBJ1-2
TGTGCCAGCAGCTTATGGGACGACAGGGAAAGTGGCTACACCTTC
CASSLWDDRESGYTF
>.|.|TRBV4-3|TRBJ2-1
TGCGCCAGCAGCCAAGATAACAGCCCTAATGAGCAGTTCTTC
CASSQDNSPNEQFF
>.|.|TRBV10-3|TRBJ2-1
TGTGCCATCAGGGGGGACCTGACTGGGTACAATGAGCAGTTCTTC
CAIRGDLTGYNEQFF
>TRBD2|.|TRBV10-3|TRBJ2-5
TGTGCCATTCGGACTAGCGTTAGTGAGACCCAGTACTTC
CAIRTSVSETQYF
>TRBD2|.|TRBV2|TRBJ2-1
TGTGCCAGCTCGACTAGCGGCGATGAGCAGTTCTTC
CASSTSGDEQFF
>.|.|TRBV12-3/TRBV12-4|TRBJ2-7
TGTGCCAGCAGTGCGACAGGTTTGCCAGCCGAGCAGTACTTC
CASSATGLPAEQYF
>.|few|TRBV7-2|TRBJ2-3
TGTGCCAGCAGTTCTAGGGGTTTGGAAGATACGCAGTATTTT
CASSSRGLEDTQYF
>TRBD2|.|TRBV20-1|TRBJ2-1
TGCAGTGGGGGGACTAGCGTATACAATGAGCAGTTCTTC
CSGGTSVYNEQFF
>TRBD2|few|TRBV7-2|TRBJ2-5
TGTGCCAGCAGCCCCCAGGGACTAACCCAGTACTTC
CASSPQGLTQYF
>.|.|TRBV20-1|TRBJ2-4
TGCAGTGCCTACCGGGTCAACAGCCCCAAAAACATTCAGTACTTC
CSAYRVNSPKNIQYF
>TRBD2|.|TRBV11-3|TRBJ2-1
TGTGCCAGCAGCTTTAGCGGGGGGCACAATGAGCAGTTCTTC
CASSFSGGHNEQFF
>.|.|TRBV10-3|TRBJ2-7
TGTGCCATCAGTGGCCAGGGGGGGCCGGGGGAGCAGTACTTC
CAISGQGGPGEQYF